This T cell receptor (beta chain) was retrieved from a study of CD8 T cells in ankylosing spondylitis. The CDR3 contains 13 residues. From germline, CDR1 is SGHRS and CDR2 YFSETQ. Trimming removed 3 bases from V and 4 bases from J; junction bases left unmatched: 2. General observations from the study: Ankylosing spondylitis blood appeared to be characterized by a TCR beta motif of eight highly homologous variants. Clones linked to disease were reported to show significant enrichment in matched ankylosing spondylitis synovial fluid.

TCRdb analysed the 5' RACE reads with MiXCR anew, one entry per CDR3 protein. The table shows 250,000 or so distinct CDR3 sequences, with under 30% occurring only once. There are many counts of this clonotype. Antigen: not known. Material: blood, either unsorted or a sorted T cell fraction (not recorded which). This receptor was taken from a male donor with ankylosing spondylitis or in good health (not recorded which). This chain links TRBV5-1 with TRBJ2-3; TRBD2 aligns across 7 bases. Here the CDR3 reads CASSSGGSDTQYF. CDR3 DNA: TGCGCCAGCAGCTCCGGGGGGTCAGATACGCAGTATTTT.